These 29 T cell receptor beta chains were sequenced from one sample in a study of T cells in Graves' hyperthyroidism and ophthalmopathy. RNA transcripts were the template for amplifying TCR beta CDR3 regions. Primed by the HTBI set, a first-round RT-PCR was run on the TCR CDR3. TCRdb re-derived calls from the multiplex PCR reads in MiXCR, one entry per CDR3 protein. The sample shows some 370,000 distinct CDR3 sequences, more than 12% of them seen only once. Source material: blood. The receptors were sampled from a man over 45 with Graves' ophthalmopathy.

The chain employs TRBV27 and TRBJ2-1; a possible D gene is TRBD2 (5 bases). Germline V gene lookup returns CDR1 MNHEY and CDR2 SMNVEV (reference sequence). The CDR3 sequence is 16 residues long. The V end was cut by 5 bases, the J end by 5 bases, with 19 bases between. The DNA for the CDR3 is TGTGCCAGCAGTCCGATTCTGGGGTGGAGGAACAATGAGCAGTTCTTC. This codes for CASSPILGWRNNEQFF.

This clonotype was seen repeatedly, ten times or more. The chain has TRBV6-1 and TRBJ2-7, with 9 bases aligning to TRBD1. After removal of 1 base from V and 10 bases from J, the junction contained 8 bases not matched to a gene. Germline values: CDR1 MNHNS, CDR2 SASEGT. The CDR3 loop spans 14 amino acids. The CDR3 DNA sequence: TGTGCCAGCAGTGAAGTAGGGGGACAGGGATTCCAGTACTTC. It translates to CASSEVGGQGFQYF.

The genes are TRBV12-3 or TRBV12-4 and TRBJ2-3, with TRBD2 as a possible D gene (5 bases). V was shortened by 5 bases and J by 8 bases, with 17 bases between the two germline ends. This CDR3 is 14 amino acids long. The CDR3 here is CASSLTKAAGTQYF. The CDR3, as DNA: TGTGCCAGCAGTCTGACTAAGGCGGCTGGTACGCAGTATTTT.

This clonotype was seen many times. V gene TRBV5-1 combines with J gene TRBJ1-1; maybe TRBD1 (5 bases). V gave up 5 bases and J gave up 1 base, with 12 bases separating them. The CDR3 contains 14 residues. Looked up from germline, CDR1 is SGHRS and CDR2 is YFSETQ. The DNA of the CDR3 is TGCGCCAGCAGTGCCGACGGACAGAACACTGAAGCTTTCTTT. It codes for CASSADGQNTEAFF.

The chain joins TRBV24-1 to TRBJ2-1; the D gene is possibly TRBD2 (6 bases). The germline V gene encodes CDR1 KGHDR and CDR2 SFDVKD. The CDR3 sequence is 17 residues long. V lost 2 bases and J lost 0, with 13 bases in between. CDR3 protein: CATSDSGGSSSYNEQFF. In DNA form, the CDR3 reads TGTGCCACCAGTGATTCCGGAGGGTCTAGCTCCTACAATGAGCAGTTCTTC.

This clonotype has a count of ten or more. The gene calls are TRBV25-1 and TRBJ2-7; 11 nucleotides align to TRBD2. Per germline, CDR1 MGHDK and CDR2 SYGVNS. V shed 6 bases, J shed 6 bases, and the junction held 4 bases outside the gene matches. The CDR3 consists of 13 residues. The chain's CDR3 is CASRKLAGAEQYF. The CDR3 nucleotides are TGTGCCAGCAGAAAACTAGCGGGAGCCGAGCAGTACTTC.

There are many counts of this clonotype. The chain links TRBV7-9 to TRBJ2-3, with D possibly TRBD1 on 6 matching bases. V lost 4 bases and J 6 bases, leaving 26 bases between the germline ends. CDR1 is SEHNR, CDR2 FQNEAQ, per germline (reference sequence). This CDR3 comprises 18 residues. Written as DNA, the CDR3 is TGTGCCAGCAGCTATGAGGGGGTGGGGTCCCAAAAGGAGGATACGCAGTATTTT. This translates into CASSYEGVGSQKEDTQYF.

At least ten counts were recorded for this clonotype. The chain couples TRBV11-3 to TRBJ2-2, with D perhaps TRBD2 (5 bases). Germline CDR1 is SGHNT and CDR2 is YENEEA. V lost 2 bases and J lost 4, with 17 bases in between. The CDR3 is 17 amino acids. The chain's CDR3 is CASSLLRVGSLTGELFF. CDR3 nucleotides: TGTGCCAGCAGCTTATTGAGGGTCGGATCCCTCACCGGGGAGCTGTTTTTT.

Many counts were recorded for this clonotype. The chain employs TRBV2 and TRBJ2-1; 10 positions agree with TRBD2. J gave up 10 bases and V 2 bases, and 8 bases lay outside the gene matches. Germline V gives CDR1 SNHLY, CDR2 FYNNEI. This CDR3 region has 15 residues. CDR3 DNA sequence: TGTGCCAGCAGTGAACACGAAGTGGGACTAGCGGAGCAGTTCTTC. Translating it yields CASSEHEVGLAEQFF.

This clonotype occurred many times. V and J are TRBV11-2 and TRBJ1-2; D gene uncertain. CDR3 length: 15 residues. CDR1 and CDR2 (germline): SGHAT, FQNNGV. V lost 0 bases, J lost 3 bases, and 11 bases lay in between. The CDR3 coding sequence is TGTGCCAGCAGCTTAGAGGGTGTGGGATACTATGGCTACACCTTC. This gives the protein CASSLEGVGYYGYTF.

This clonotype was detected once. The rearrangement uses TRBV7-8 and TRBJ2-1; the D gene is possibly TRBD2 (6 bases). The germline V and J ends were trimmed by 4 bases and 6 bases, with 13 bases remaining between them. Germline V lookup: CDR1 SGHVS, CDR2 FQNEAQ. CDR3 length: 14 amino acids. In nucleotides, the CDR3 is TGTGCCAGCAGCTCTCGGACTACCCGCAATGAGCAGTTCTTC. Translated, it gives CASSSRTTRNEQFF.

The V call is TRBV6-6, the J call TRBJ2-2; 10 bases map to TRBD2. CDR3 length: 16 residues. V was clipped by 0 bases and J by 6 bases; unmatched bases: 4. Germline lookup yields CDR1 MNHNY and CDR2 SVGAGI (reference sequence). This CDR3 reads CASSYSVLAGAGELFF. The CDR3 DNA reads TGTGCCAGCAGTTACTCTGTCCTAGCGGGAGCCGGGGAGCTGTTTTTT.

This chain links TRBV15 with TRBJ2-5; D remains ambiguous. V lost 5 bases to trimming and J lost 12 bases, with 13 bases between them. Germline values: CDR1 LNHNV, CDR2 YYDKDF (reference sequence). The CDR3 is 11 amino acids. The CDR3 nucleotides read TGTGCCACCAGCGGTTTCGGATTCAAGTACTTC. This codes for CATSGFGFKYF.

This clonotype was seen repeatedly, ten times or more. The V gene is TRBV4-1, the J gene TRBJ1-1; no clear D gene. The CDR3 loop spans 13 amino acids. Between the trimmed V and J ends, which lost 5 bases and 1 base, there was a span of 8 bases. CDR1 and CDR2 from the germline V gene are MGHRA and YSYEKL. This CDR3 is CASSAPKNTEAFF. In DNA form, the CDR3 reads TGCGCCAGCAGCGCACCGAAGAACACTGAAGCTTTCTTT.

This clonotype was seen only a few times. This chain links TRBV28 with TRBJ2-5, with a weak D call TRBD1 (6 bases). The CDR3 runs 14 residues. Trimming cost V 4 bases and J 5 bases, with 14 bases left between them. The germline gives CDR1 MDHEN, CDR2 SYDVKM. CDR3 coding DNA: TGTGCCAGCAGTTGGCAGGGGATGGGGGAGACCCAGTACTTC. This sequence encodes CASSWQGMGETQYF.

In its sample, this clonotype was seen a few times. The chain combines TRBV6-4 with TRBJ2-3; TRBD2 matches at 16 bases. Germline values: CDR1 MRHNA, CDR2 SNTAGT. V lost 3 bases to trimming and J lost 2 bases; unmatched junction nucleotides: 2. The CDR3 covers 17 residues. DNA for the CDR3: TGTGCCAGCAGTGAGGGACTAGCGGGAGGGCCCACAGATACGCAGTATTTT. Translating gives CASSEGLAGGPTDTQYF.

This clonotype came up many times. The CDR3 loop is CASSLAGDFYGYTF. DNA of the CDR3: TGTGCCAGCAGCTTAGCAGGCGATTTTTATGGCTACACCTTC. The chain recombines TRBV7-9 with TRBJ1-2; D unresolved. V lost 0 bases, J lost 5 bases, and 10 bases lay in between. Germline loops: CDR1 SEHNR, CDR2 FQNEAQ (reference sequence). This CDR3 contains 14 residues.

This clonotype has at least ten counts. V and J are TRBV30 and TRBJ2-3; D remains ambiguous. This CDR3 contains 12 residues. Germline CDR1 and CDR2: GTSNPN and SVGIG (reference sequence). The V end was cut by 0 bases, the J end by 6 bases, with 7 bases between. The CDR3 DNA reads as TGTGCCTGGAGTGTCACCATCGATACGCAGTATTTT. It codes for CAWSVTIDTQYF.

Many counts were recorded for this clonotype. The chain joins TRBV30 to TRBJ2-1; 15 nucleotides match TRBD2. Germline V gene sequence: CDR1 GTSNPN, CDR2 SVGIG (reference sequence). V was clipped by 2 bases and J by 2 bases; unmatched bases: 7. This CDR3 spans 18 amino acids. The CDR3 loop is CAWSPRTSGRVAYNEQFF. The CDR3, as DNA: TGTGCCTGGAGTCCACGGACTAGCGGGAGGGTAGCCTACAATGAGCAGTTCTTC.

This clonotype was observed at least ten times. The rearrangement joins TRBV20-1 to TRBJ2-7; a weak D match, TRBD2 (7 bases). V was clipped by 7 bases and J by 6 bases, with 19 bases between them. This CDR3 comprises 13 residues. CDR1 is DFQATT and CDR2 is SNEGSKA in the germline V gene (reference sequence). The CDR3 bases are TGCAGTGGGGGGGGCGGGACGACTCTCGAGCAGTACTTC. This codes for CSGGGGTTLEQYF.

This sequence joins TRBV30 and TRBJ2-5; D remains unclear. Trimming stripped 0 bases from V and 7 bases from J, with 12 bases between. The length of the CDR3 is 13 residues. Germline V gene data show CDR1 as GTSNPN and CDR2 as SVGIG (reference sequence). This CDR3 is CAWSVLDRGTQYF. In nucleotides, the CDR3 is TGTGCCTGGAGTGTACTGGACCGAGGGACCCAGTACTTC. Full variable domain (remainder filled in from reference TRBV30 and TRBJ2-5): SQTIHQWPATLVQPVGSPLSLECTVEGTSNPNLYWYRQAAGRGLQLLFYSVGIGQISSEVPQNLSASRPQDRQFILSSKKLLLSDSGFYLCAWSVLDRGTQYFGPGTRLLVL.

This clonotype has a count of ten or more. The V and J genes are TRBV14 and TRBJ2-3; 7 bases fit TRBD2. This CDR3 contains 14 residues. J lost 9 bases, V lost 2 bases, and 8 bases had no gene match. In germline, CDR1 is SGHDN, CDR2 FVKESK. DNA for the CDR3: TGTGCCAGCAGCCAAAACATAGCGGGCGCCACGCAGTATTTT. Its translation: CASSQNIAGATQYF.

This clonotype was counted only a few times. This sequence joins TRBV4-2 and TRBJ1-5; 9 nucleotides align to TRBD1. The trim removed 0 bases at V and 7 bases at J, leaving 4 bases unmatched. This CDR3 has 15 residues. Germline values: CDR1 LGHNA, CDR2 YNFKEQ. For the CDR3, the DNA is TGTGCCAGCAGCCAAGAGACAGGGGGAAACCAGCCCCAGCATTTT. Its protein is CASSQETGGNQPQHF.

This rearrangement joins TRBV20-1 to TRBJ2-6; D call uncertain. The germline gives CDR1 DFQATT, CDR2 SNEGSKA (reference sequence). CDR3 length: 12 residues. V lost 5 bases to trimming and J lost 2 bases, with 4 bases between them. The chain's CDR3 is CSAWTGANVLTF. The CDR3 nucleotides are TGCAGTGCTTGGACTGGGGCCAACGTCCTGACTTTC.

The sample holds many counts of this clonotype. The chain links TRBV3-1 to TRBJ1-2; tentatively, D is TRBD1 (5 bases). Germline CDR1 LGHDT, CDR2 YNNKEL (reference sequence). Trimming pared 1 base from V and 7 bases from J, leaving 13 bases between. The CDR3 covers 14 residues. CDR3 nucleotides: TGTGCCAGCAGCCAAGGGCAGGGTACGGGTGGCTACACCTTC. Amino acids: CASSQGQGTGGYTF.

This clonotype was counted at least ten times. The chain uses TRBV2 and TRBJ1-2, with 8 bases that match TRBD1. The CDR3 has 12 residues. Losses at the gene ends were 6 bases for V and 6 bases for J; bases not matched to a gene: 3. CDR1 is SNHLY and CDR2 is FYNNEI in the germline V gene. The CDR3, as DNA: TGTGCCAGCAGCGGGACAGGCGATGGCTACACCTTC. Encoded protein: CASSGTGDGYTF. The variable domain in full, completed from reference TRBV2 and TRBJ1-2, reads EPEVTQTPSHQVTQMGQEVILRCVPISNHLYFYWYRQILGQKVEFLVSFYNNEISEKSEIFDDQFSVERPDGSNFTLKIRSTKLEDSAMYFCASSGTGDGYTFGSGTRLTVV.

This clonotype was recorded at least ten times. The V and J genes are TRBV18 and TRBJ2-7; D possibly corresponds to TRBD1 (6 bases). Germline assignment: CDR1 KGHSH and CDR2 LQKENI. The V gene lost 2 bases and the J gene lost 6 bases, with 17 bases spanning the gap. The CDR3 runs to 15 residues. The CDR3 sequence: CASSPGSQGEGEQYF. The CDR3 coding sequence is TGTGCCAGCTCACCAGGTTCACAGGGCGAGGGCGAGCAGTACTTC.

This clonotype was seen ten or more times. CDR3 DNA: TGTGCCAGCAGTTACAGACCCGGGACAGGGTCCTACGAGCAGTACTTC. It specifies CASSYRPGTGSYEQYF. This chain uses TRBV28 with TRBJ2-7; 9 nucleotides match TRBD1. Per the germline V gene, CDR1 is MDHEN and CDR2 is SYDVKM. The junction had 8 bases not matched to a gene; V was cut back by 4 bases and J by 1 base. This CDR3 region has 16 residues. The full variable domain, with the rest looked up from reference TRBV28 and TRBJ2-7, is DVKVTQSSRYLVKRTGEKVFLECVQDMDHENMFWYRQDPGLGLRLIYFSYDVKMKEKGDIPEGYSVSREKKERFSLILESASTNQTSMYLCASSYRPGTGSYEQYFGPGTRLTVT.

The sample holds one count of this clonotype. J is TRBJ2-2 and V is TRBV25-1; D tentatively reads TRBD1 or TRBD2 (5 bases each). CDR3 size: 11 residues. V was trimmed by 6 bases and J by 9 bases, leaving 8 bases between them. Germline CDR1 is MGHDK and CDR2 is SYGVNS. CDR3 in amino acids: CASRWGRELFF. CDR3 in DNA: TGTGCCAGCAGGTGGGGGAGGGAGCTGTTTTTT.